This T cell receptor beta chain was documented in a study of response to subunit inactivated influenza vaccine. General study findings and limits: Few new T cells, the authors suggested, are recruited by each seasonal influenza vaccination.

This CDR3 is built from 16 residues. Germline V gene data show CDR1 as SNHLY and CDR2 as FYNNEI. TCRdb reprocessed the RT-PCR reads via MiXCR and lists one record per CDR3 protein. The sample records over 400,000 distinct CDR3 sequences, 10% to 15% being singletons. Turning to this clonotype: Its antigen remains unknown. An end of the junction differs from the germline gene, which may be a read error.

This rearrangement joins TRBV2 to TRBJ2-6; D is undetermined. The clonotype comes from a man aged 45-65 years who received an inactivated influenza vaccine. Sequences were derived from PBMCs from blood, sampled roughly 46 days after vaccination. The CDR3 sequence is CATSAPGRSGANVLTF. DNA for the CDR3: TGTGCCACCAGTGCCCCCGGGCGCTCTGGGGCCAACGTCCTGACTTTC. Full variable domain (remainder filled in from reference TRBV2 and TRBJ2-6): EPEVTQTPSHQVTQMGQEVILRCVPISNHLYFYWYRQILGQKVEFLVSFYNNEISEKSEIFDDQFSVERPDGSNFTLKIRSTKLEDSAMYFCATSAPGRSGANVLTFGAGSRLTVL.